The clone carrying this T cell receptor beta chain was recorded only once. Its antigen is not identified. Germline V gives CDR1 MNHEY, CDR2 SMNVEV (reference sequence). This CDR3 comprises 14 residues. V was cut by 2 bases and J by 4 bases, with 11 bases left in between. Primers for the PCR totalled 60 Vbeta and 13 Jbeta. Only in-frame clones appear in the TCRdb table, and some are missing; sequencing was by immunoSEQ multiplex PCR. The top ten hold 1.6% of the sample, which has about 120,000 clones, 70% to 75% seen once. The data were obtained in a study of cytomegalovirus exposure and HLA in healthy donors. The study, taken as a whole, reports: Later analysis identified a missense DCLRE1C variant that was linked to TCR beta V- and J-gene trimming.

The chain uses TRBV27 and TRBJ1-2, with D possibly TRBD1 on 5 matching bases. The sample taken for sequencing was PBMCs. The source of this sequence is a woman under 30 in good health and CMV-seronegative. The CDR3 reads CASSLDSGSYGYTF. CDR3 bases: TGTGCCAGCAGTTTAGACAGCGGGTCCTATGGCTACACCTTC.